This TCR beta chain is from a study of shared clonotypes between healthy human individuals. Overall study results and limits: Donor scarcity curtailed the genetic and exposure-history diversity represented herein. Larger estimated richness was generally recorded for naive subsets relative to memory subsets. Blood was the sole source, and tissue repertoires probably differ.

Nashville, Tennessee was home to all donors, who were Caucasian adults. The assay was immunoSEQ multiplex PCR, and TCRdb's table has in-frame clones only and misses some. The repertoire has 1 million to 1.3 million clones, 75% to 80% of them found once; the top ten carry 0.55% to 0.7%. On this clone itself: Its antigen is as yet unknown.

The CDR3 contains 15 residues. In germline, CDR1 is MDHEN, CDR2 SYDVKM. V was clipped by 5 bases and J by 4 bases; unmatched bases: 7. What was sequenced was memory CD4+ T cells from PBMCs. Subset in this sample: CD45RA-negative fraction. The chain has TRBV28 and TRBJ1-5, with 8 nucleotides matching TRBD1. This receptor was taken from a man between 18 and 35 years old in good health. Some clones in this sample may be carry-over from other donors' samples. The DNA of the CDR3 is TGTGCCAGCAGTCCCAGGACAGGGAAAAATCAGCCCCAGCATTTT. It specifies CASSPRTGKNQPQHF.